This T cell receptor beta chain was recorded in a study of T-cell reconstitution after alpha-beta-depleted transplantation in children. TCRbeta library construction was performed incorporating unique molecular identifiers. MiXCR, run by TCRdb on the PCR reads, gives a single entry per CDR3 protein. The table records 97,000 or so distinct CDR3 sequences, approximately 8% of them present only once. CDR1 is SGHTA and CDR2 is FQGNSA in the germline V gene. The CDR3 consists of 16 residues. The ends were cut back, 1 base at V and 4 bases at J, with 17 bases in the middle. This clonotype showed up just a few times.

The clonotype originates from a boy aged 2 to 10 with acute lymphoblastic leukemia, due to receive a stem cell transplant. This chain uses TRBV7-2 with TRBJ2-7; D is ambiguous. The sample in question was PBMCs, obtained before TCRalphabeta/CD19-depleted stem cell transplant. DNA of the CDR3: TGTGCCAGCAGCTTAGTTCCGGGTCTTGCAGGTTACGAGCAGTACTTC. Translation gives CASSLVPGLAGYEQYF.